This T cell receptor (beta chain) was found in a study of blood T cells in healthy people across ages. Study-level findings and limits: Unsorted PBMCs blocked a conclusive comparison of naive and antigen-experienced cells. There were more naive CD4+ cells and higher diversity in long-lived donors than in aged donors.

A sample-barcoded 5' primer and a J-beta primer mix were used in a second PCR of about 7 to 11 cycles. A single record per CDR3 protein comes from TCRdb applying MiXCR to the 5' RACE reads. The data show over a million distinct CDR3 sequences, with approximately 59% seen just once and 6.7% held by the top ten. As for this clonotype: Its antigen is still unknown.

V shed 4 bases and J 0 bases; nucleotides not matched to a gene: 9. Germline CDR1 DFQATT, CDR2 SNEGSKA (reference sequence). The CDR3 is 16 residues long. This sequence joins TRBV20-1 and TRBJ1-3, with 7 bases matching TRBD1. This clonotype was obtained from a man aged 18 to 35 in good health. Sequenced sample: blood. The CDR3 protein is CSATGGQPPSGNTIYF. The DNA for the CDR3 is TGCAGTGCTACTGGGGGACAGCCGCCCTCTGGAAACACCATATATTTT.